This TCR beta chain was recorded in a study of shared clonotypes between healthy human individuals. The wider study: Donors, aged 18 to 49, were a couple of women and three men. The study's findings and limits: As a rule, naive subsets had a larger estimated richness than memory subsets.

The test was conducted at deep level. The repertoire was sequenced with immunoSEQ multiplex PCR; TCRdb's copy has only in-frame clones and lacks some. The data hold 1.4 million or so clones, with just under 99% observed a single time. The CDR3 runs 16 residues. About this clone: Antigen: not known.

CD45RA-negative memory and CD45RA+ naive subsets were split from the CD4+ cells. Sequenced sample: naive CD4+ T cells sorted from blood. Stated subset: CD45RA+ positively selected. This TCR derives from a man aged 25-45 years in good health. This chain connects TRBV21-1 to TRBJ1-2. TRBV21-1 is a known pseudogene. CDR3 nucleotides: TGTGCCAGCAGCAAAGGCGGTACGTATGGGGAAGCTGGCTACACCTTC. It codes for CASSKGGTYGEAGYTF.